The 19 T cell receptor beta chains below were found in one sample sequenced in a study of T cells after yellow fever vaccination. TCRdb fed the 5' RACE reads into MiXCR, producing one record per CDR3 protein. The top ten hold roughly 19% of the sample, which has some 400,000 distinct CDR3 sequences, about 17% seen once. Sequencing used PBMCs, obtained before the yellow fever booster vaccination. All receptors come from a man aged 18 to 30 who received the YFV17D yellow fever vaccine.

The chain combines TRBV7-2 with TRBJ1-1; no reliable D call. Germline CDR1 is SGHTA and CDR2 is FQGNSA. The CDR3 runs to 15 residues. Trimming shortened V by 4 bases and J by 4 bases, and 16 bases separated the two germline ends. The CDR3: CASSSRSLPGTEAFF. The CDR3 DNA reads as TGTGCCAGCAGCTCCCGTAGTTTACCGGGCACTGAAGCTTTCTTT.

There are a few counts of this clonotype. The chain uses TRBV7-2 and TRBJ2-5; TRBD2 is a possible D gene (6 bases). The CDR3 has 15 residues. The V end was cut by 2 bases, the J end by 2 bases, with 12 bases between. CDR1 is SGHTA and CDR2 is FQGNSA in the germline V gene. The CDR3: CASSLWGLAQETQYF. The CDR3 DNA reads TGTGCCAGCAGCTTATGGGGCCTAGCGCAAGAGACCCAGTACTTC.

There are a few counts of this clonotype. The V gene is TRBV12-3 or TRBV12-4, the J gene TRBJ2-5; D is possibly TRBD1 (6 bases). Trimming removed 3 bases from V and 4 bases from J, with 12 bases in between. The CDR3 loop spans 14 amino acids. CDR3 nucleotide sequence: TGTGCCAGCAGTTTGAACAGGGCCCGAGAGACCCAGTACTTC. Translating it yields CASSLNRARETQYF.

This clonotype was seen more than once but under ten times. The chain links TRBV23-1 to TRBJ2-7; the D is unclear. Being an ORF, TRBV23-1 has a function that is uncertain. V was trimmed by 4 bases and J by 0 bases, leaving 19 bases between them. The CDR3 covers 17 residues. DNA for the CDR3: TGCGCCAGCAGTCTAACGTTCTGCGGCCACAGCTCCTACGAGCAGTACGTC. This encodes CASSLTFCGHSSYEQYV.

This clonotype was detected once. V usage is TRBV5-1 and J usage is TRBJ2-5, with 7 bases aligning to TRBD2. The CDR3 totals 17 residues. Unmatched junction bases numbered 16, after V lost 3 bases and J lost 5 bases. CDR1 and CDR2 from the germline V gene are SGHRS and YFSETQ. CDR3 amino acids: CASSSGDGAGRMETQYF. The DNA of the CDR3 is TGCGCCAGCAGCTCGGGGGATGGAGCGGGAAGGATGGAGACCCAGTACTTC.

This clonotype was seen a handful of times. The chain couples TRBV7-2 to TRBJ2-7; 9 bases are a match to TRBD2. The CDR3 spans 15 residues. CDR1 and CDR2 (germline): SGHTA, FQGNSA. The junction had 9 bases not matched to a gene; V was cut back by 4 bases and J by 5 bases. The DNA of the CDR3 is TGTGCCAGCAGCTCCCTCAGCGGGGGGATAAACGAGCAGTACTTC. Protein product: CASSSLSGGINEQYF.

J is TRBJ1-1 and V is TRBV27; tentatively, D is TRBD1 (6 bases). This CDR3 comprises 13 residues. Germline V gene data show CDR1 as MNHEY and CDR2 as SMNVEV (reference sequence). Trimming shortened V by 5 bases and J by 7 bases, and 14 bases separated the two germline ends. CDR3 nucleotide sequence: TGTGCCAGCAGTCCACCCCTGACAGGTGAAGCTTTCTTT. This codes for CASSPPLTGEAFF.

There are a few counts of this clonotype. The rearrangement links TRBV7-9 to TRBJ2-5; D may correspond to TRBD1 or TRBD2 (5 bases each). V dropped 6 bases and J dropped 6 bases, with 20 bases sitting between them. This CDR3 is built from 15 residues. The germline gives CDR1 SEHNR, CDR2 FQNEAQ (reference sequence). As DNA, the CDR3 is TGTGCCAGCAGACCCCCAACGGGGCCCAAAAAGACCCAGTACTTC. Protein sequence: CASRPPTGPKKTQYF.

This clonotype was recorded a few times. This chain connects TRBV20-1 to TRBJ2-3, with D unclear. With 5 bases removed from V and 7 bases from J, the gap between germline ends came to 22 bases. The germline CDR1 and CDR2 sequences are DFQATT and SNEGSKA (reference sequence). The length of the CDR3 is 15 residues. CDR3 amino acids: CSASHPFVVVNTQYF. CDR3 coding DNA: TGCAGTGCTTCACATCCTTTTGTCGTAGTAAATACGCAGTATTTT.

This clonotype has only one observation. The V call is TRBV29-1, the J call TRBJ2-5, with D possibly TRBD2 on 6 matching bases. Germline CDR1 and CDR2: SQVTM and ANQGSEA. CDR3 length: 18 residues. Trimming left V 3 bases short and J 0 bases short, with 23 bases between. The CDR3 nucleotides read TGCAGCGTTGATAGGTGGCGGGGTAGCGGAGCGTACCAAGAGACCCAGTACTTC. This codes for CSVDRWRGSGAYQETQYF.

In its sample, this clonotype was seen a few times. V usage is TRBV9 and J usage is TRBJ2-1; 11 bases match TRBD1. Trimming removed 2 bases from V and 8 bases from J; junction bases left unmatched: 9. The CDR3 is 16 residues long. Germline CDR1 SGDLS, CDR2 YYNGEE. In nucleotides, the CDR3 is TGTGCCAGCAGCGTCACACCCGGGACAGGGGGAGATGAGCAGTTCTTC. Encoded protein: CASSVTPGTGGDEQFF.

This clonotype was counted a few times. The rearrangement uses TRBV4-2 and TRBJ2-2; D possibly corresponds to TRBD1 (6 bases). Germline CDR1 is LGHNA and CDR2 is YNFKEQ. The CDR3 spans 16 residues. V shed 1 base and J shed 4 bases, with 13 bases lying between them. CDR3 residues: CASSQVQGDGTGELFF. CDR3 nucleotides: TGTGCCAGCAGCCAAGTACAGGGTGACGGCACCGGGGAGCTGTTTTTT.

The V and J genes are TRBV20-1 and TRBJ1-6; D remains unclear. With 5 bases removed from V and 7 bases from J, the gap between germline ends came to 9 bases. Germline V lookup: CDR1 DFQATT, CDR2 SNEGSKA (reference sequence). The CDR3 is 12 residues long. The CDR3 sequence: CSARTENSPLHF. CDR3 sequence (DNA): TGCAGTGCTCGGACGGAAAATTCACCCCTCCACTTT.

V is TRBV11-2 and J is TRBJ2-5; 7 positions agree with TRBD2. V lost 7 bases to trimming and J lost 4 bases; unmatched junction nucleotides: 18. CDR1 SGHAT and CDR2 FQNNGV come from the germline V gene. CDR3 length: 17 amino acids. CDR3 nucleotides: TGTGCCAGCACCGGAAGGACACCCGGGAGGATGGGAGAGACCCAGTACTTC. Translated: CASTGRTPGRMGETQYF. The variable domain in full, with the rest retrieved from reference TRBV11-2 and TRBJ2-5, is EAGVAQSPRYKIIEKRQSVAFWCNPISGHATLYWYQQILGQGPKLLIQFQNNGVVDDSQLPKDRFSAERLKGVDSTLKIQPAKLEDSAVYLCASTGRTPGRMGETQYFGPGTRLLVL.

This clonotype was counted a few times. The V and J genes are TRBV7-2 and TRBJ2-5; D unclear. Trimming shortened V by 7 bases and J by 1 base, and 13 bases separated the two germline ends. The germline V gene has CDR1 SGHTA and CDR2 FQGNSA. This CDR3 is built from 14 residues. CDR3 loop: CASNLRVGQETQYF. The DNA of the CDR3 is TGTGCCAGCAATTTAAGGGTCGGCCAAGAGACCCAGTACTTC.

This clonotype has a count of ten or more. The junction does not match germline at one end; this may be a read error. The chain has TRBV5-1 and TRBJ2-5, with unresolved D. The CDR3 spans 12 residues. CDR1 SGHRS and CDR2 YFSETQ come from the germline V gene. The CDR3: CASSLGQETQYF. CDR3 nucleotides: TGTGCCAGCAGCTTGGGCCAAGAGACCCAGTACTTC.

This rearrangement joins TRBV7-9 to TRBJ1-2; D is unclear. The V gene lost 5 bases and the J gene lost 5 bases, with 12 bases spanning the gap. The CDR3 is 13 amino acids. The germline V gene has CDR1 SEHNR and CDR2 FQNEAQ (reference sequence). As DNA, the CDR3 is TGTGCCAGCAGCCCGTCAGCCCTATATGGCTACACCTTC. This translates into CASSPSALYGYTF.

This clonotype was seen at least ten times. The chain combines TRBV7-6 with TRBJ1-5; possible D gene TRBD1, 5 bases. The germline gives CDR1 SGHVS, CDR2 FNYEAQ. Between the trimmed V and J ends, which lost 5 bases and 7 bases, there was a span of 18 bases. The CDR3 covers 15 residues. In DNA, the CDR3 is TGTGCCAGCAGCCCCGTTGGGGCGCGGGGGCAGCCCCAGCATTTT. Translation: CASSPVGARGQPQHF.

The chain combines TRBV6-5 with TRBJ2-6; possible D gene TRBD1, 5 bases. CDR3 size: 16 residues. V was pared by 4 bases and J by 2 bases, with 12 bases between. CDR1 is MNHEY and CDR2 is SVGAGI in the germline V gene. The CDR3 spells CASSSPSRAGANVLTF. The CDR3 DNA is TGTGCCAGCAGTTCCCCGTCCAGGGCTGGGGCCAACGTCCTGACTTTC.